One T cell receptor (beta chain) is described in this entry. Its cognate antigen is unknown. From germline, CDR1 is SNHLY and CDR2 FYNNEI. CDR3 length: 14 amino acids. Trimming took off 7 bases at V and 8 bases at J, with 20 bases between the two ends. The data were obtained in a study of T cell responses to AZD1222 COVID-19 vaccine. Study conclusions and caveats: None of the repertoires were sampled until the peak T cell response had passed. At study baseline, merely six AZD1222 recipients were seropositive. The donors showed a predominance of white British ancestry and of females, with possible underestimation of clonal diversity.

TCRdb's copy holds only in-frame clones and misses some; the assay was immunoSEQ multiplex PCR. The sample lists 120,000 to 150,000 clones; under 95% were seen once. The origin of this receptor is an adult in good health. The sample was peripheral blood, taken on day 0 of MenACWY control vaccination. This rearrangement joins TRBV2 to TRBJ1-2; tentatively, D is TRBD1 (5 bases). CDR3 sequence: CASIQAGTPQGYTF. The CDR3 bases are TGTGCCAGCATTCAGGCCGGGACTCCTCAGGGCTACACCTTC.